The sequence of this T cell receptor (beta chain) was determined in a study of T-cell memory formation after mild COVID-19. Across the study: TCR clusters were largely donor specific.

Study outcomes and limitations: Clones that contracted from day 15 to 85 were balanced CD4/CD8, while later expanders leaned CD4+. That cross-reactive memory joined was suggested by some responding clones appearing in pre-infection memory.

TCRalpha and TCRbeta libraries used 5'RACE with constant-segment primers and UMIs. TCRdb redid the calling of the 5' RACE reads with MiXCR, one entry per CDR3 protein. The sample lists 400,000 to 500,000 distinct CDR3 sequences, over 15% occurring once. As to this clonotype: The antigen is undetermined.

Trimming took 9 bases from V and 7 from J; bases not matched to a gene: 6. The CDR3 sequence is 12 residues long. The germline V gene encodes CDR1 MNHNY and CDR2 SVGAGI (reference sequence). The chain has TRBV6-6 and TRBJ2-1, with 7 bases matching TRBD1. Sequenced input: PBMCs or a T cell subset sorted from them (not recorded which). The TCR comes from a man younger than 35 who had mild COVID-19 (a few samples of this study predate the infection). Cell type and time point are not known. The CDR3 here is CASRQGKNEQFF. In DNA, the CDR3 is TGTGCCAGTCGACAGGGTAAAAATGAGCAGTTCTTC.